This is a list of T cell receptor beta chains from one sample in a study of beta chain features in type 1 diabetes. Profiling relied on immunoSEQ multiplex PCR, and the TCRdb table lists in-frame clones only, not all of them. The repertoire holds under 400,000 clones, over 9.5% seen once, with about 0.01% in the top ten. Sequences were obtained from naive CD4+ T cells from blood. The receptors shown here come from a woman under 30 with type 1 diabetes. CDR3s include the opening cysteine and the closing phenylalanine or tryptophan. D genes are given only for firm matches. Not every row has a clone size; where given, it reads once, few, many or a size class.

clone_size: -
d_call: -
j_call: TRBJ2-7
v_call: TRBV19
cdr3_nt: TGTGCCAGTACCCAAGAGGGACATGGAGCCTACGAGCAGTACTTC
cdr3_aa: CASTQEGHGAYEQYF

clone_size: few
d_call: -
j_call: TRBJ1-5
v_call: TRBV5-1
cdr3_nt: TGCGCCAGCAGCTTGGACGGGAATCAGCCCCAGCATTTT
cdr3_aa: CASSLDGNQPQHF

clone_size: -
d_call: TRBD2
j_call: TRBJ2-1
v_call: TRBV28
cdr3_nt: TGTGCCAGCATCCCTCCGACTAGCGGGAGACATGAGCAGTTCTTC
cdr3_aa: CASIPPTSGRHEQFF

clone_size: -
d_call: TRBD1
j_call: TRBJ2-5
v_call: TRBV16
cdr3_nt: TGTGCCAGCAGCCGGACAGGTGGGGAGACCCAGTACTTC
cdr3_aa: CASSRTGGETQYF

clone_size: few
d_call: TRBD1
j_call: TRBJ1-4
v_call: TRBV6-6
cdr3_nt: TGTGCCAGCAGTTCGGAAGACAGGGTGAAAGAAAAACTGTTTTTT
cdr3_aa: CASSSEDRVKEKLFF

clone_size: once
d_call: -
j_call: TRBJ2-2
v_call: TRBV12-2
cdr3_nt: -
cdr3_aa: CASRFPFASGNHTGELFF

clone_size: -
d_call: -
j_call: TRBJ1-5
v_call: TRBV19
cdr3_nt: TGTGCCAGTAGTATAGCTCCGGGAAACAATCAGCCCCAGCATTTT
cdr3_aa: CASSIAPGNNQPQHF

clone_size: -
d_call: TRBD2
j_call: TRBJ2-7
v_call: TRBV6-6
cdr3_nt: TGTGCCAGCAGCCCGGGACTAGCAAACTCCTACGAGCAGTACTTC
cdr3_aa: CASSPGLANSYEQYF

clone_size: few
d_call: TRBD2
j_call: TRBJ2-1
v_call: TRBV11-2
cdr3_nt: TGTGCCAGCAGCCTACCGGGCACTAGCGGTTACAATGAGCAGTTCTTC
cdr3_aa: CASSLPGTSGYNEQFF

clone_size: -
d_call: -
j_call: TRBJ1-1
v_call: TRBV28
cdr3_nt: TGTGCCAGCACTCCACAGGGCAGATTAACTGAAGCTTTCTTT
cdr3_aa: CASTPQGRLTEAFF

clone_size: few
d_call: -
j_call: TRBJ1-5
v_call: TRBV5-6
cdr3_nt: TGTGCCAGCAGCCCAAATGCAGGCAATCAGCCCCAGCATTTT
cdr3_aa: CASSPNAGNQPQHF

clone_size: few
d_call: TRBD2
j_call: TRBJ2-1
v_call: TRBV11-2
cdr3_nt: TGTGCCAGCAGCTCGGTAGCGGGGGGCGATAATGAGCAGTTCTTC
cdr3_aa: CASSSVAGGDNEQFF

clone_size: -
d_call: -
j_call: TRBJ2-7
v_call: TRBV5-1
cdr3_nt: TGCGCCAGCAGCTTGGAAGATCAGATGGACTGGGGTTACGAGCAGTACTTC
cdr3_aa: CASSLEDQMDWGYEQYF

clone_size: few
d_call: TRBD1
j_call: TRBJ2-7
v_call: TRBV5-4
cdr3_nt: TGTGCCAGCAGCTGGGACAGCGGATACGAGCAGTACTTC
cdr3_aa: CASSWDSGYEQYF

clone_size: -
d_call: -
j_call: TRBJ2-7
v_call: TRBV7-2
cdr3_nt: TGTGCCAGCAGCTTACAGGGATCCAGCTGGGACGAGCAGTACTTC
cdr3_aa: CASSLQGSSWDEQYF

clone_size: few
d_call: TRBD1
j_call: TRBJ1-5
v_call: TRBV4-1
cdr3_nt: TGCGCCAGCAGCCAAGGGGACAGGGGAGGCAATCAGCCCCAGCATTTT
cdr3_aa: CASSQGDRGGNQPQHF

clone_size: few
d_call: TRBD1
j_call: TRBJ1-6
v_call: TRBV6-5
cdr3_nt: TGTGCCAGCAGTTCCGGGACAGGTACTTCACCCCTCCACTTT
cdr3_aa: CASSSGTGTSPLHF

clone_size: few
d_call: -
j_call: TRBJ2-1
v_call: TRBV5-1
cdr3_nt: TGCGCCAGCAGCCCCCCTACCCTCGGTCTTTATGGGCAGTTCTTC
cdr3_aa: CASSPPTLGLYGQFF

clone_size: few
d_call: TRBD1
j_call: TRBJ1-1
v_call: TRBV5-1
cdr3_nt: TGCGCCAGCAGCTCCGGACAGGTTACTGAAGCTTTCTTT
cdr3_aa: CASSSGQVTEAFF

clone_size: few
d_call: -
j_call: TRBJ1-2
v_call: TRBV30
cdr3_nt: TGTGCCTGGAGCGAATTAGGGGTCAACTATGGCTACACCTTC
cdr3_aa: CAWSELGVNYGYTF

clone_size: few
d_call: TRBD1
j_call: TRBJ2-7
v_call: TRBV28
cdr3_nt: TGTGCCAGCAGTCCCGGACAGGGGGTTTACGAGCAGTACTTC
cdr3_aa: CASSPGQGVYEQYF

clone_size: few
d_call: -
j_call: TRBJ1-2
v_call: TRBV13
cdr3_nt: TGTGCCAGCAGCCGCCAGGGAATTGGGGGCTACACCTTC
cdr3_aa: CASSRQGIGGYTF

clone_size: -
d_call: -
j_call: TRBJ1-1
v_call: TRBV2
cdr3_nt: TGTGCCAGAGACCCGGGTGAGGGAAACACTGAAGCTTTCTTT
cdr3_aa: CARDPGEGNTEAFF

clone_size: few
d_call: -
j_call: TRBJ2-7
v_call: TRBV4-1
cdr3_nt: TGCGCCAGCAGCCAATTACCAGGGGTCCACGAGCAGTACTTC
cdr3_aa: CASSQLPGVHEQYF

clone_size: -
d_call: TRBD1
j_call: TRBJ1-5
v_call: TRBV2
cdr3_nt: TGTGCCAGCAGGGAACAGGGGATAAGCAATCAGCCCCAGCATTTT
cdr3_aa: CASREQGISNQPQHF

clone_size: few
d_call: -
j_call: TRBJ2-7
v_call: TRBV19
cdr3_nt: TGTGCCAGTAGTATAGATCCCCCGACAGCCTCCTACGAGCAGTACTTC
cdr3_aa: CASSIDPPTASYEQYF

clone_size: -
d_call: -
j_call: TRBJ1-2
v_call: TRBV27
cdr3_nt: TGTGCCAGCAGTTTAATTCCCGCGAACTATGGCTACACCTTC
cdr3_aa: CASSLIPANYGYTF

clone_size: -
d_call: TRBD2
j_call: TRBJ2-1
v_call: TRBV6-5
cdr3_nt: TGTGCCAGCAGTTACTCGGTTACTAGCGGGGGGTATGAGCAGTTCTTC
cdr3_aa: CASSYSVTSGGYEQFF

clone_size: -
d_call: -
j_call: TRBJ1-1
v_call: TRBV6-5
cdr3_nt: TGTGCCAGCAGTTACCTCGGGGGAGCTTTCTTT
cdr3_aa: CASSYLGGAFF

clone_size: few
d_call: -
j_call: TRBJ1-2
v_call: TRBV19
cdr3_nt: TGTGCCAGCCAGAACTCAGGGAATTATGGCTACACCTTC
cdr3_aa: CASQNSGNYGYTF

clone_size: -
d_call: TRBD1
j_call: TRBJ1-1
v_call: TRBV5-1
cdr3_nt: TGCGCCAGCAGCTCGCAGGGGGCGTCTGAAGCTTTCTTT
cdr3_aa: CASSSQGASEAFF

clone_size: -
d_call: -
j_call: TRBJ2-1
v_call: TRBV7-2
cdr3_nt: TGTGCCAGCAGCGAGCAGGGAAATGAGCAGTTCTTC
cdr3_aa: CASSEQGNEQFF

clone_size: once
d_call: TRBD1
j_call: TRBJ2-7
v_call: TRBV4-1
cdr3_nt: TGCGCCAGCAGCCAACCGGGACAGGGGCGCTACGAGCAGTACTTC
cdr3_aa: CASSQPGQGRYEQYF

clone_size: -
d_call: -
j_call: TRBJ1-5
v_call: TRBV2
cdr3_nt: TGTGCCAGCAGTTATCTTCAGGATCTAAGTCAGCCCCAGCATTTT
cdr3_aa: CASSYLQDLSQPQHF

clone_size: -
d_call: TRBD1
j_call: TRBJ1-1
v_call: TRBV25-1
cdr3_nt: TGTGCCAGCAGTGCGACAGGGGGGACAGCTTTCTTT
cdr3_aa: CASSATGGTAFF